One sample yielded the 18 T cell receptor beta chains listed below, sequenced in a study of beta chain features in type 1 diabetes. Study-wide points: Across all four CD4+ subsets, people with type 1 diabetes showed modestly shorter TCRB CDR3s.

Expressed TCRB transcripts were sequenced because the isolated RNA had all been reverse transcribed beforehand. The assay was immunoSEQ multiplex PCR, and TCRdb's table has in-frame clones only and misses some. Of 150,000 to 190,000 clones listed, around a tenth were seen once; the top ten hold more than 0.4%. These receptors have no known antigen. The sequenced sample was central memory CD4+ T cells from blood. These receptors originate from a man aged 25 to 40 with type 1 diabetes.

CDR3 sequence: CASSLIISDRGMNTEAFF. In DNA, the CDR3 is TGTGCCAGCAGCTTAATAATCTCTGACAGGGGTATGAACACTGAAGCTTTCTTT. The rearrangement joins TRBV7-9 to TRBJ1-1, with 8 nucleotides matching TRBD1. This CDR3 has 18 amino acids. Germline trimming cut 2 bases from V and 0 bases from J; bases unmatched to any gene: 11. Germline loops: CDR1 SEHNR, CDR2 FQNEAQ (reference sequence).

The chain employs TRBV5-1 and TRBJ2-3; D unclear. The CDR3 runs 13 residues. CDR1 is SGHRS and CDR2 is YFSETQ in the germline V gene. With 1 base removed from V and 0 bases from J, the gap between germline ends came to 3 bases. For the CDR3, the DNA is TGCGCCAGCAGCTTGTCTAGCACAGATACGCAGTATTTT. This translates into CASSLSSTDTQYF.

This clone was recorded many times. V usage is TRBV2 and J usage is TRBJ2-7; 7 bases are shared with TRBD1. Germline values: CDR1 SNHLY, CDR2 FYNNEI. The CDR3 is 12 residues long. V trimming: 6 bases; J trimming: 2 bases; junction bases outside the gene matches: 1. CDR3 sequence reads: CASRQGTYEQYF. The CDR3 DNA reads as TGTGCCAGCAGACAGGGGACCTACGAGCAGTACTTC.

The V call is TRBV6-1, the J call TRBJ1-2; 8 nucleotides match TRBD1. Germline V gene sequence: CDR1 MNHNS, CDR2 SASEGT. V was pared by 6 bases and J by 6 bases, with 6 bases of the junction left unmatched. This CDR3 has 13 residues. The CDR3 nucleotides are TGTGCCAGCAGGATGACAGGGGTGAATGGCTACACCTTC. Its protein is CASRMTGVNGYTF.

The chain recombines TRBV7-2 with TRBJ1-5; D possibly corresponds to TRBD1 (6 bases). V was shortened by 4 bases and J by 5 bases, with 15 bases between the two germline ends. From germline, CDR1 is SGHTA and CDR2 FQGNSA. The CDR3 is 15 amino acids. The CDR3 DNA follows: TGTGCCAGCAGCTCCGGTCAGGGGCTATATCAGCCCCAGCATTTT. This codes for CASSSGQGLYQPQHF.

The V and J genes are TRBV7-2 and TRBJ2-2; 9 bases are a match to TRBD1. Germline V gives CDR1 SGHTA, CDR2 FQGNSA. V shed 5 bases, J shed 7 bases, and the junction held 8 bases outside the gene matches. The CDR3 is 15 amino acids. The CDR3, as DNA: TGTGCCAGCAGCCCCTCCCGGGACAGGGTCGGGGAGCTGTTTTTT. It is translated as CASSPSRDRVGELFF.

This clone has more than one count but fewer than ten. The J gene is TRBJ2-1, the V gene TRBV29-1, with TRBD2 identical over 11 bases. CDR3 length equals 15 residues. J was trimmed by 4 bases and V by 5 bases; bases with no gene match: 7. The V gene's germline CDR1 is SQVTM and CDR2 ANQGSEA. CDR3 residues: CSVSGASGRYNEQFF. The CDR3 DNA follows: TGCAGCGTTTCGGGAGCTAGCGGGAGGTACAATGAGCAGTTCTTC.

The chain carries TRBV11-2 and TRBJ2-1; 7 bases are a match to TRBD1. There are 15 residues in the CDR3. The V gene's germline CDR1 is SGHAT and CDR2 FQNNGV. Trimming removed 5 bases from V and 3 bases from J; junction bases left unmatched: 7. The CDR3 sequence: CASSPPTGFYNEQFF. CDR3 in DNA: TGTGCCAGCAGCCCACCGACAGGGTTCTACAATGAGCAGTTCTTC.

The CDR3 region has the DNA TGTGCCAGCAGCTCCAGGCTGGCAAGTGAGCAGTTCTTC. Encoded protein: CASSSRLASEQFF. The V and J genes are TRBV7-2 and TRBJ2-1; D remains unclear. From germline, CDR1 is SGHTA and CDR2 FQGNSA. The CDR3 is 13 residues long. V lost 4 bases to trimming and J lost 9 bases, with 13 bases between them.

The chain joins TRBV2 to TRBJ2-7; TRBD2 agrees at 8 bases. With V trimmed by 4 bases and J by 6 bases, 5 bases remained unmatched. The CDR3 sequence is 13 residues long. The germline CDR1 and CDR2 sequences are SNHLY and FYNNEI. The CDR3 here is CASSVGGESEQYF. In nucleotides, the CDR3 is TGTGCCAGCAGTGTCGGGGGGGAGAGCGAGCAGTACTTC.

The chain has TRBV28 and TRBJ1-1; D gene ambiguous. The germline V gene has CDR1 MDHEN and CDR2 SYDVKM. The V end lost 5 bases, the J end lost 1 base, and 11 bases lay between the germline ends. CDR3 size: 14 residues. The CDR3 DNA reads as TGTGCCAGCAGTCCCCCCGGGAGGAACACTGAAGCTTTCTTT. This codes for CASSPPGRNTEAFF.

This clone occurred a few times. J is TRBJ1-3 and V is TRBV4-2; D is ambiguous. Germline CDR1 is LGHNA and CDR2 is YNFKEQ. Trimming removed 8 bases from V and 0 bases from J, with 14 bases in between. The CDR3 is 15 residues long. CDR3 loop: CASGGSPYSGNTIYF. CDR3 bases: TGTGCCAGCGGCGGCAGCCCTTACTCTGGAAACACCATATATTTT.

This sequence joins TRBV4-3 and TRBJ1-2; D remains unclear. The CDR3 runs to 14 residues. Trimming took off 0 bases at V and 4 bases at J, with 9 bases between the two ends. From germline, CDR1 is LGHNA and CDR2 YSLEER. This chain's CDR3 is CASSQDLARYGYTF. As DNA, the CDR3 is TGCGCCAGCAGCCAAGATCTGGCCCGCTATGGCTACACCTTC.

This clone was detected a few times. The CDR3 sequence is CASGLVESGRRNIQYF. Here the CDR3 DNA reads TGTGCTAGTGGTTTGGTTGAAAGCGGGCGGCGGAACATTCAGTACTTC. The rearrangement joins TRBV12-5 to TRBJ2-4; possible D gene TRBD2, 6 bases. Germline values: CDR1 LGHNT, CDR2 FRNRAP. Trimming pared 0 bases from V and 7 bases from J, leaving 16 bases between. The CDR3 has 16 residues.

The V gene is TRBV7-2, the J gene TRBJ2-5; 14 nucleotides match TRBD2. V lost 4 bases, J lost 11 bases, and 6 bases stayed unmatched. From germline, CDR1 is SGHTA and CDR2 FQGNSA. CDR3 length equals 14 residues. CDR3 bases: TGTGCCAGCAGCTCCGGACTAGCGGGAGGACCTCAGTACTTC. The encoded protein is CASSSGLAGGPQYF.

The chain has TRBV21-1 and TRBJ1-5. TRBV21-1 is classified as a pseudogene. The CDR3 runs 16 residues. CDR3 bases: TGTGCCAGCAGCAAAGCGCCCTCTGGGTTCGGGCAGCCCCAGCATTTT. It translates to CASSKAPSGFGQPQHF.

In the case of this clone: Different DNA sequences within this sample yield the same CDR3. The rearrangement links TRBV6-5 to TRBJ1-1, with TRBD1 matching 9 bases. Per the germline V gene, CDR1 is MNHEY and CDR2 is SVGAGI. With V trimmed by 0 bases and J by 5 bases, 4 bases remained unmatched. The CDR3 is 15 amino acids. The CDR3 reads CASSYSRTGDTEAFF. For the CDR3, the DNA is TGTGCCAGCAGTTACTCCCGGACAGGGGATACTGAAGCTTTCTTT.

This chain joins TRBV5-5 and TRBJ1-2, with a possible D match to TRBD1 (6 bases). Trimming removed 6 bases at V and 8 bases at J, with 17 bases between. The length of the CDR3 is 13 residues. Germline-derived CDR1 and CDR2 are SGHKS and YYEKEE (reference sequence). The CDR3 region has the DNA TGTGCCAGCACCCTGTCAGGGGATCAAGGCTACACCTTC. It codes for CASTLSGDQGYTF.